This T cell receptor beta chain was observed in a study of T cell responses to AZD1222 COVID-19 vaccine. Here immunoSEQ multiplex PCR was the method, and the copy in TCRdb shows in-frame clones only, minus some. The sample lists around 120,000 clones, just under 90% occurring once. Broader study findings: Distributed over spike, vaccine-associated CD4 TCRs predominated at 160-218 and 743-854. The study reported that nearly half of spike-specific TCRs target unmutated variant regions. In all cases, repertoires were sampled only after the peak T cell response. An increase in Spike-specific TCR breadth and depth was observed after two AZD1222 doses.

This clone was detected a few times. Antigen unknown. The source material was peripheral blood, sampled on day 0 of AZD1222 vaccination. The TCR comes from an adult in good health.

The CDR3 region has the DNA TGTGCCAGCAGATCCCCGGGGAGTCGGTCCGGGGAGCTGTTTTTT. Protein product: CASRSPGSRSGELFF. V is TRBV7-9 and J is TRBJ2-2, with a weak D call TRBD2 (5 bases). The V gene's germline CDR1 is SEHNR and CDR2 FQNEAQ (reference sequence). V lost 6 bases to trimming and J lost 6 bases, with 17 bases between them. The CDR3 runs to 15 residues.